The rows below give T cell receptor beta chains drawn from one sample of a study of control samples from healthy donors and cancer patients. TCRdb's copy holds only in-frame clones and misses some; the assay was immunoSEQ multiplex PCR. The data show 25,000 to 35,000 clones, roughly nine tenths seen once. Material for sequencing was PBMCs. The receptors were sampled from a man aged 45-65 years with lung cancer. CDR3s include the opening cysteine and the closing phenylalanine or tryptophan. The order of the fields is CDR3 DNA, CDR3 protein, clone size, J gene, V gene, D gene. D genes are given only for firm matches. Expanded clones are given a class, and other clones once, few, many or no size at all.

CDR3nt: TGTGCCAGCAGTGCAACAGGGTCCAATCAGCCCCAGCATTTT; CDR3aa: CASSATGSNQPQHF; abundance: .; j_gene: TRBJ1-5; v_gene: TRBV2; d_gene: .
CDR3nt: TGTGCCAGCAGCTTGGTTGGCGGGGGGAGGAATGAGCAGTTCTTC; CDR3aa: CASSLVGGGRNEQFF; abundance: once; j_gene: TRBJ2-1; v_gene: TRBV5-4; d_gene: TRBD2
CDR3nt: TGCGCCAGCAACTTAAGGGCCCGCAGGGGCACGGTTAACACTGAAGCTTTCTTT; CDR3aa: CASNLRARRGTVNTEAFF; abundance: few; j_gene: TRBJ1-1; v_gene: TRBV4-1; d_gene: .
CDR3nt: TGTGCCAGCAGCCCGGGACAGGGGAACACCGGGGAGCTGTTTTTT; CDR3aa: CASSPGQGNTGELFF; abundance: .; j_gene: TRBJ2-2; v_gene: TRBV7-9; d_gene: TRBD1
CDR3nt: TGTGCCAGTAGTATAGATCGGGGTGCCAACACTGAAGCTTTCTTT; CDR3aa: CASSIDRGANTEAFF; abundance: .; j_gene: TRBJ1-1; v_gene: TRBV19; d_gene: .
CDR3nt: TGTGCCAGCAGCGCGGAGGGGACAGGTATAATCAGCACCTTC; CDR3aa: CASSAEGTGIISTF; abundance: .; j_gene: TRBJ1-2; v_gene: TRBV9; d_gene: TRBD1
CDR3nt: TGTGCCAGCTCACGAGAGGAGGGAACTGAAGCTTTCTTT; CDR3aa: CASSREEGTEAFF; abundance: .; j_gene: TRBJ1-1; v_gene: TRBV18; d_gene: .
CDR3nt: TGTGCCATCAGTGAGTCGGTAGGACGGATACAAGAGACCCAGTACTTC; CDR3aa: CAISESVGRIQETQYF; abundance: .; j_gene: TRBJ2-5; v_gene: TRBV10-3; d_gene: .
CDR3nt: TGTGCCAGCACCCGGAACACTGAAGCCTTCTTT; CDR3aa: CASTRNTEAFF; abundance: .; j_gene: TRBJ1-1; v_gene: TRBV28; d_gene: .
CDR3nt: TGCGCCAGCAGCCCAGGACAGGTTACCTACGAGCAGTACTTC; CDR3aa: CASSPGQVTYEQYF; abundance: .; j_gene: TRBJ2-7; v_gene: TRBV4-1; d_gene: TRBD1
CDR3nt: TGTGCCAGCAGCCCGGACAGGGTTTACTCTGGGGCCAACGTCCTGACTTTC; CDR3aa: CASSPDRVYSGANVLTF; abundance: .; j_gene: TRBJ2-6; v_gene: TRBV7-2; d_gene: TRBD1
CDR3nt: TGTGCCAGCAGCTTGAGGGGGGGCCGATGGACCGGGGAGCTGTTTTTT; CDR3aa: CASSLRGGRWTGELFF; abundance: .; j_gene: TRBJ2-2; v_gene: TRBV7-2; d_gene: .
CDR3nt: TGTGCCAGTAGTATGGGGACAGGTGTCGGAGAAGATACGCAGTATTTT; CDR3aa: CASSMGTGVGEDTQYF; abundance: .; j_gene: TRBJ2-3; v_gene: TRBV19; d_gene: TRBD1
CDR3nt: TGTGCCAGCAGTTACGGGACAGAGACAGATACGCAGTATTTT; CDR3aa: CASSYGTETDTQYF; abundance: .; j_gene: TRBJ2-3; v_gene: TRBV6-5; d_gene: TRBD1
CDR3nt: TGCGCCATCGAGACAGACAACACCGGGGAGCTGTTTTTT; CDR3aa: CAIETDNTGELFF; abundance: once; j_gene: TRBJ2-2; v_gene: TRBV5-1; d_gene: .
CDR3nt: TGTGCCAGCAGCTCAGGACAGAACACCGGGGAGCTGTTTTTT; CDR3aa: CASSSGQNTGELFF; abundance: .; j_gene: TRBJ2-2; v_gene: TRBV7-3; d_gene: .
CDR3nt: TGTGCCAGCAGCTTAATGTTAGAGGACACTGAAGCTTTCTTT; CDR3aa: CASSLMLEDTEAFF; abundance: .; j_gene: TRBJ1-1; v_gene: TRBV11-2; d_gene: .
CDR3nt: TGTGCCAGCAGCGGACGGGGACTAGCGGGGTACAATGAGCAGTTCTTC; CDR3aa: CASSGRGLAGYNEQFF; abundance: .; j_gene: TRBJ2-1; v_gene: TRBV5-5; d_gene: TRBD2
CDR3nt: TGTGCCAGCAGCTTAGTTACGGTCCAAGAGACCCAGTACTTC; CDR3aa: CASSLVTVQETQYF; abundance: .; j_gene: TRBJ2-5; v_gene: TRBV7-9; d_gene: .
CDR3nt: TGTGCCAGCAGTTACCTCGGGGAATCACCCCTCCACTTT; CDR3aa: CASSYLGESPLHF; abundance: .; j_gene: TRBJ1-6; v_gene: TRBV6-5; d_gene: .
CDR3nt: TGTGCCACCAGCAGAGGACCAGCTAGCTCCTACAATGAGCAGTTCTTC; CDR3aa: CATSRGPASSYNEQFF; abundance: .; j_gene: TRBJ2-1; v_gene: TRBV15; d_gene: .
CDR3nt: TGTGCCAGCTCACTTGGGACATTCTTCGGGGACACCGGGGAGCTGTTTTTT; CDR3aa: CASSLGTFFGDTGELFF; abundance: .; j_gene: TRBJ2-2; v_gene: TRBV18; d_gene: .
CDR3nt: TGTGCCAGTAAAAATGAAGGCCCAGGGGGTAACTATGGCTACACCTTC; CDR3aa: CASKNEGPGGNYGYTF; abundance: .; j_gene: TRBJ1-2; v_gene: TRBV19; d_gene: TRBD1
CDR3nt: TGCGCCAGCAGCCGGGGGGACAGATTGAACACTGAAGCTTTCTTT; CDR3aa: CASSRGDRLNTEAFF; abundance: .; j_gene: TRBJ1-1; v_gene: TRBV5-1; d_gene: TRBD1
CDR3nt: TGCAGTGCTAGCGTTGGGTCTAGGAACACCTTC; CDR3aa: CSASVGSRNTF; abundance: .; j_gene: TRBJ1-2; v_gene: TRBV20-1; d_gene: .
CDR3nt: TGTGCCAGCAGCTTAGGGTGGGGCCGCGAGCAGTACTTC; CDR3aa: CASSLGWGREQYF; abundance: .; j_gene: TRBJ2-7; v_gene: TRBV7-2; d_gene: .
CDR3nt: TGTGCCAGCAGCGCGAGTTTCGGGACAGGGAGCGGCGAGCAGTACTTC; CDR3aa: CASSASFGTGSGEQYF; abundance: once; j_gene: TRBJ2-7; v_gene: TRBV11-3; d_gene: TRBD1
CDR3nt: TGTGCCAGCAGCTTAATGGACCCCCTGGGGCAGCAGTACTTC; CDR3aa: CASSLMDPLGQQYF; abundance: .; j_gene: TRBJ2-7; v_gene: TRBV7-9; d_gene: .
CDR3nt: TGTGCCAGCAGTCCCGTGGGGACTTACACAGATACGCAGTATTTT; CDR3aa: CASSPVGTYTDTQYF; abundance: .; j_gene: TRBJ2-3; v_gene: TRBV27; d_gene: .
CDR3nt: TGTGCCAGCAGCGGTGTGGGATCGCGGAAGAGCTCCTATAATTCACCCCTCCACTTT; CDR3aa: CASSGVGSRKSSYNSPLHF; abundance: .; j_gene: TRBJ1-6; v_gene: TRBV27; d_gene: .
CDR3nt: TGCAGCGTTTTTCTCGGGACCGACCGTGCACTGGGAGGCTACACCTTC; CDR3aa: CSVFLGTDRALGGYTF; abundance: .; j_gene: TRBJ1-2; v_gene: TRBV29-1; d_gene: .
CDR3nt: TGTGCCAGCGGCAACTCCAGAACTAATGAAAAACTGTTTTTT; CDR3aa: CASGNSRTNEKLFF; abundance: few; j_gene: TRBJ1-4; v_gene: TRBV27; d_gene: .
CDR3nt: TGTGCCAGCATTCAACAAACACACTCCTACGAGCAGTACTTC; CDR3aa: CASIQQTHSYEQYF; abundance: .; j_gene: TRBJ2-7; v_gene: TRBV6-5; d_gene: .